These 17 T cell receptor beta chains were all obtained from the same sample, sequenced in a study of T cell responses to AZD1222 COVID-19 vaccine. Clones were sequenced by immunoSEQ multiplex PCR, and TCRdb holds only the in-frame ones, with some missing. The sample holds 95,000 to 150,000 clones; under 95% are singletons and the top ten take 5%. The source was peripheral blood, collected 28 days after the second AZD1222 dose. Receptor source: an adult who received the AZD1222 COVID-19 vaccine.

This clone was picked up one time. As DNA, the CDR3 is TGTGCCAGCAGCTTAAGGAGTCGGCCGAGGGCAGTCGACGAGCAGTACTTC. Encoded protein: CASSLRSRPRAVDEQYF. V is TRBV11-2 and J is TRBJ2-7; a possible D gene is TRBD2 (5 bases). The V end was cut by 2 bases, the J end by 5 bases, with 22 bases between. This CDR3 region has 17 residues. The germline CDR1 and CDR2 sequences are SGHAT and FQNNGV.

This chain links TRBV10-3 with TRBJ1-2; tentative D call: TRBD1 (5 bases). There are 13 residues in the CDR3. Germline V lookup: CDR1 ENHRY, CDR2 SYGVKD. Between the trimmed V and J ends, which lost 3 bases and 3 bases, there was a span of 8 bases. CDR3 amino acids: CAISDSQDYGYTF. CDR3 in DNA: TGTGCCATCAGTGATTCACAGGACTATGGCTACACCTTC.

A single count supports this clone. This rearrangement joins TRBV10-2 to TRBJ1-2; TRBD1 is a possible D gene (5 bases). The CDR3 contains 14 residues. V lost 6 bases and J lost 0, with 11 bases in between. Germline V gives CDR1 WSHSY, CDR2 SAAADI. This CDR3 is CASRGTETNYGYTF. Here the CDR3 DNA reads TGCGCCAGCAGAGGGACCGAAACTAACTATGGCTACACCTTC.

V usage is TRBV7-2 and J usage is TRBJ1-2, with D unclear. The V gene's germline CDR1 is SGHTA and CDR2 FQGNSA. V was clipped by 2 bases and J by 0 bases, with 7 bases between them. This CDR3 spans 14 amino acids. The CDR3 nucleotides read TGTGCCAGCAGCTTACGGCAACCTAACTATGGCTACACCTTC. Translated, it gives CASSLRQPNYGYTF.

The J gene is TRBJ1-4, the V gene TRBV18; D is unclear. Germline loops: CDR1 KGHSH, CDR2 LQKENI. This CDR3 is built from 14 residues. V dropped 6 bases and J dropped 5 bases, with 13 bases sitting between them. This CDR3 is CASSPNNGNEKLFF. The CDR3 region has the DNA TGTGCCAGCTCCCCTAACAATGGGAATGAAAAACTGTTTTTT.

This chain joins TRBV5-6 and TRBJ1-4; D is possibly TRBD1 (5 bases). Trimming cost V 1 base and J 7 bases, with 14 bases left between them. The V gene's germline CDR1 is SGHDT and CDR2 YYEEEE. This CDR3 is built from 15 residues. The CDR3 here is CASSLSQGRGEKLFF. The CDR3 DNA reads TGTGCCAGCAGCTTGTCGCAGGGTAGGGGTGAAAAACTGTTTTTT. Full variable domain (missing parts from reference TRBV5-6 and TRBJ1-4): DAGVTQSPTHLIKTRGQQVTLRCSPKSGHDTVSWYQQALGQGPQFIFQYYEEEERQRGNFPDRFSGHQFPNYSSELNVNALLLGDSALYLCASSLSQGRGEKLFFGSGTQLSVL.

The V gene is TRBV7-6, the J gene TRBJ2-3; no clear D. The germline gives CDR1 SGHVS, CDR2 FNYEAQ. Trimming removed 5 bases at V and 5 bases at J, with 11 bases between. There are 13 residues in the CDR3. The chain's CDR3 is CASSPDLRDTQYF. CDR3 sequence (DNA): TGTGCCAGCAGCCCCGACCTACGAGATACGCAGTATTTT.

The gene calls are TRBV7-6 and TRBJ1-5; D gene uncertain. Per the germline V gene, CDR1 is SGHVS and CDR2 is FNYEAQ. This CDR3 contains 13 residues. V was shortened by 5 bases and J by 3 bases, with 8 bases between the two germline ends. CDR3 in amino acids: CASSRGDNQPQHF. CDR3 in DNA: TGTGCCAGCAGCCGGGGAGACAATCAGCCCCAGCATTTT. The complete variable domain, with remaining parts taken from reference TRBV7-6 and TRBJ1-5, reads GAGVSQSPRYKVTKRGQDVALRCDPISGHVSLYWYRQALGQGPEFLTYFNYEAQQDKSGLPNDRFSAERPEGSISTLTIQRTEQRDSAMYRCASSRGDNQPQHFGDGTRLSIL.

The gene calls are TRBV7-3 and TRBJ2-1; either TRBD1 or TRBD2 may fit D (6 bases each). Germline loops: CDR1 SGHTA, CDR2 FQGTGA. The length of the CDR3 is 16 residues. The V end was cut by 5 bases, the J end by 5 bases, with 19 bases between. The CDR3 spells CASSQKGGGAHNEQFF. CDR3 nucleotide sequence: TGTGCCAGCAGCCAAAAGGGGGGAGGCGCCCACAATGAGCAGTTCTTC.

The V gene is TRBV6-5, the J gene TRBJ1-6; D may be TRBD1 (5 bases). Between the trimmed V and J ends, which lost 2 bases and 6 bases, there was a span of 11 bases. Germline V gene data show CDR1 as MNHEY and CDR2 as SVGAGI. This CDR3 region has 15 residues. The CDR3 region has the DNA TGTGCCAGCAGTTACCCGGGGCAGGTTAATTCACCCCTCCACTTT. It translates to CASSYPGQVNSPLHF.

The V call is TRBV6-5, the J call TRBJ2-1; D is uncertain. V was pared by 0 bases and J by 7 bases, with 1 base between. Germline values: CDR1 MNHEY, CDR2 SVGAGI. This CDR3 contains 11 residues. The CDR3 loop reads CASSYSNEQFF. The CDR3 DNA follows: TGTGCCAGCAGTTACTCAAATGAGCAGTTCTTC.

The CDR3 loop reads CASSLAGANNEQFF. The DNA for the CDR3 is TGTGCCAGCAGTTTAGCGGGGGCAAACAATGAGCAGTTCTTC. The chain links TRBV6-5 to TRBJ2-1; 9 nucleotides align to TRBD2. V shed 4 bases, J shed 5 bases, and the junction held 3 bases outside the gene matches. The CDR3 runs 14 residues. Per the germline V gene, CDR1 is MNHEY and CDR2 is SVGAGI.

The CDR3 nucleotides are TGCGCCAGCGCCTCCGGACAGTGGCCTCACGAGCAGTACTTC. Translation: CASASGQWPHEQYF. The V gene is TRBV5-1, the J gene TRBJ2-7; maybe TRBD1 (6 bases). Germline values: CDR1 SGHRS, CDR2 YFSETQ. V shed 7 bases and J shed 5 bases, with 19 bases lying between them. The CDR3 is 14 residues long.

The genes are TRBV5-4 and TRBJ1-1, with 9 bases lining up with TRBD1. J gave up 1 base and V 0 bases, and 7 bases lay outside the gene matches. CDR3 size: 17 residues. Germline CDR1 is SGHNT and CDR2 is YYREEE (reference sequence). In DNA form, the CDR3 reads TGTGCCAGCAGCTTGGAGGGACAGGGTTGGGCGAACACTGAAGCTTTCTTT. The encoded protein is CASSLEGQGWANTEAFF.

The chain is built from TRBV7-9 and TRBJ2-1, with D perhaps TRBD1 or TRBD2 (5 bases each). CDR1 SEHNR and CDR2 FQNEAQ come from the germline V gene (reference sequence). CDR3 length: 15 residues. Trimming took off 5 bases at V and 10 bases at J, with 21 bases between the two ends. The CDR3 sequence is CASSNRRDPLAEQFF. The CDR3 DNA reads as TGTGCCAGCAGCAACCGCCGGGACCCTCTCGCGGAGCAGTTCTTC.

The V and J genes are TRBV9 and TRBJ2-3; weak D call: TRBD1 (6 bases). Germline CDR1 is SGDLS and CDR2 is YYNGEE. CDR3 length: 15 residues. Trimming took off 3 bases at V and 6 bases at J, with 17 bases between the two ends. The CDR3 reads CASSASGTSFDTQYF. In nucleotides, the CDR3 is TGTGCCAGCAGCGCCTCGGGGACAAGTTTTGATACGCAGTATTTT.

The chain links TRBV2 to TRBJ2-1, with D unclear. The CDR3 covers 13 residues. From germline, CDR1 is SNHLY and CDR2 FYNNEI. Trimming left V 7 bases short and J 6 bases short, with 13 bases between. The CDR3 coding sequence is TGTGCCAGCAACCGAGGCGGTAGCAATGAGCAGTTCTTC. Amino acid sequence: CASNRGGSNEQFF. The full variable domain, with the rest looked up from reference TRBV2 and TRBJ2-1, is EPEVTQTPSHQVTQMGQEVILRCVPISNHLYFYWYRQILGQKVEFLVSFYNNEISEKSEIFDDQFSVERPDGSNFTLKIRSTKLEDSAMYFCASNRGGSNEQFFGPGTRLTVL.